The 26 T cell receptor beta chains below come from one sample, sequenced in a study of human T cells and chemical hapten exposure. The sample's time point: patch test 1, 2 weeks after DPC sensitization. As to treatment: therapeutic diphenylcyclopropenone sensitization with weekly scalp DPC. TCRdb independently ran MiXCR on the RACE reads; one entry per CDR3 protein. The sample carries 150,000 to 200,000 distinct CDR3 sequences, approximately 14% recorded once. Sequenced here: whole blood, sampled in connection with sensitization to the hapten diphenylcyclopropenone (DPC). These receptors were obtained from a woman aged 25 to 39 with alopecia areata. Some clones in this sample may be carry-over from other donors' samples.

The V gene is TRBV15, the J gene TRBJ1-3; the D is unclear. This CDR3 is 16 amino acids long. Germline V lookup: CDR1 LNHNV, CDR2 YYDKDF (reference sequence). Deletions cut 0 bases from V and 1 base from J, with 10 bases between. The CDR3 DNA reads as TGTGCCACCAGCAGAGAATCGAGGGCGTCTGGAAACACCATATATTTT. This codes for CATSRESRASGNTIYF.

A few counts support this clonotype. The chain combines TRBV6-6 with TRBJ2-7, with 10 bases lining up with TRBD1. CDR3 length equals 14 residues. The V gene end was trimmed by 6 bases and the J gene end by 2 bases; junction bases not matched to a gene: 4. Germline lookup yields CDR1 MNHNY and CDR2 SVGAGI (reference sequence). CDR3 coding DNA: TGTGCCAGCAGAGACAGGGGGCCTACCTACGAGCAGTACTTC. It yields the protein CASRDRGPTYEQYF.

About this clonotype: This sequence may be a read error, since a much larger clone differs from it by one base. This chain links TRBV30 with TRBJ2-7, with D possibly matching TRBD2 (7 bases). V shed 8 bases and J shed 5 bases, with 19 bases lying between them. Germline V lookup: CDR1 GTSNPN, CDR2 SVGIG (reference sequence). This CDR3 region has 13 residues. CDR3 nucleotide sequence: TGTGCCCGGACACGAGGGGGGGAGGACGAGCAGTACTTC. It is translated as CARTRGGEDEQYF. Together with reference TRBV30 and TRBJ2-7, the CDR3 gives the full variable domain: SQTIHQWPATLVQPVGSPLSLECTVEGTSNPNLYWYRQAAGRGLQLLFYSVGIGQISSEVPQNLSASRPQDRQFILSSKKLLLSDSGFYLCARTRGGEDEQYFGPGTRLTVT.

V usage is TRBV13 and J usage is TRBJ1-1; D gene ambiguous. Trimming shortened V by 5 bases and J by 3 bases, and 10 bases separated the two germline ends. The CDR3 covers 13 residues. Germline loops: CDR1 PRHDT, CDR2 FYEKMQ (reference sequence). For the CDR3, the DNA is TGTGCCAGCAGCACGACGGCGGACACTGAAGCTTTCTTT. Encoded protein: CASSTTADTEAFF.

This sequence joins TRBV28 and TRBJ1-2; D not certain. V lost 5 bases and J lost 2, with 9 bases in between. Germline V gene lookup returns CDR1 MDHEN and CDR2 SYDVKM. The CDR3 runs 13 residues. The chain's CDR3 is CASSTNQNYGYTF. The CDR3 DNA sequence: TGTGCCAGCAGTACGAACCAGAACTATGGCTACACCTTC.

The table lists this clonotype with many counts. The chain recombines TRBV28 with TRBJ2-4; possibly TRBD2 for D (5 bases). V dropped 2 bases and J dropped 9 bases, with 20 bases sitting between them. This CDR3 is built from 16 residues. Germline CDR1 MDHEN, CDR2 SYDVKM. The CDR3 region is CASSLATLPRRVIQYF. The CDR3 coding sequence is TGTGCCAGCAGTTTAGCCACGTTACCTAGGCGGGTCATTCAGTACTTC.

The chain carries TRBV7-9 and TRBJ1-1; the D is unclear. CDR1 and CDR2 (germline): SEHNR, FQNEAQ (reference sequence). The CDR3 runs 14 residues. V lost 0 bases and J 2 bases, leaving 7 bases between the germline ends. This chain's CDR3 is CASSLAAENTEAFF. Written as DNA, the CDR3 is TGTGCCAGCAGCTTAGCGGCAGAAAACACTGAAGCTTTCTTT.

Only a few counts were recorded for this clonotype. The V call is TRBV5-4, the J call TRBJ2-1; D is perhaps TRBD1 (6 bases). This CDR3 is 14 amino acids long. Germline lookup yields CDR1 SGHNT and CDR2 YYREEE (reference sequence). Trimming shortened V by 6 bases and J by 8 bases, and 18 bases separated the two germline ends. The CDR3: CASKQGDHSDEQFF. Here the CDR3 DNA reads TGTGCCAGCAAACAGGGAGATCACTCAGATGAGCAGTTCTTC.

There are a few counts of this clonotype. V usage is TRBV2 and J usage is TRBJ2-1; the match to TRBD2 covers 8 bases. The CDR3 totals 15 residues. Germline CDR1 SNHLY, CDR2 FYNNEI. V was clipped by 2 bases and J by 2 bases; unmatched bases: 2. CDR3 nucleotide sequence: TGTGCCAGCAGTGAACTAGCGGGCGCCTACAATGAGCAGTTCTTC. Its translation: CASSELAGAYNEQFF.

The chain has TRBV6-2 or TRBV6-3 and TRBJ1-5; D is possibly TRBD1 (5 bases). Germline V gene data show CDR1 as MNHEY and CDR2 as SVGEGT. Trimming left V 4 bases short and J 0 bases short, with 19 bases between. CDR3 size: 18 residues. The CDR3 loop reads CASSWLGRAGDSNQPQHF. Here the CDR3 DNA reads TGTGCCAGCAGTTGGTTGGGCAGGGCCGGGGATAGCAATCAGCCCCAGCATTTT.

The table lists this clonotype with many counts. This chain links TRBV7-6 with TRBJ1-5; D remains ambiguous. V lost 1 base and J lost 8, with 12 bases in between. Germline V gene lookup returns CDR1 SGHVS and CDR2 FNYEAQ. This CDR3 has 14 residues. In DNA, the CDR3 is TGTGCCAGCAGCTTAGGGGCAGATCTTAAGCCCCAGCATTTT. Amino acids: CASSLGADLKPQHF.

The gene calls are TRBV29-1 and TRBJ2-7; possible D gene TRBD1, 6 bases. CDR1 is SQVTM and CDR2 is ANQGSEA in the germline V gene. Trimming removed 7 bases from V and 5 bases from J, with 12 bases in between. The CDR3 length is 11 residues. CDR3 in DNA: TGCAGCGGCTCACAGGGTGACGAGCAGTACTTC. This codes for CSGSQGDEQYF.

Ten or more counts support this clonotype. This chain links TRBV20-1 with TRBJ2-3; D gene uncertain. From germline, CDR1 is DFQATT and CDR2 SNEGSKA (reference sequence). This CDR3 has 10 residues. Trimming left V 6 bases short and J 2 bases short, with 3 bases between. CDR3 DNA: TGCAGTGCGGACACAGATACGCAGTATTTT. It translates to CSADTDTQYF.

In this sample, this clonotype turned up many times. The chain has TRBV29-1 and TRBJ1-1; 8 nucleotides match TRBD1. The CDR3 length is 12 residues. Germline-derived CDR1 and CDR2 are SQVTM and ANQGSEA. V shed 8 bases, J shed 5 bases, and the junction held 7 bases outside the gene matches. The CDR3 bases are TGCAGCACCCAGGGGGCAATAACTGAAGCTTTCTTT. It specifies CSTQGAITEAFF.

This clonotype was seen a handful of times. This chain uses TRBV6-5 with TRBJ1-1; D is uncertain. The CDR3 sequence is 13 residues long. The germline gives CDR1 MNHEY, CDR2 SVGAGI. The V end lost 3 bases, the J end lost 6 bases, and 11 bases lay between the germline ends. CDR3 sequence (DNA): TGTGCCAGCAGTTATCTGAACGGGGCTGAAGCTTTCTTT. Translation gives CASSYLNGAEAFF.

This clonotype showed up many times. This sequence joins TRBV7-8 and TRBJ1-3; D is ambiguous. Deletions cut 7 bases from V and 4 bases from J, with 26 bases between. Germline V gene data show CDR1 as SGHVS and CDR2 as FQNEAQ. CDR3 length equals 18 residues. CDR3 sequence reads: CASTDAPGSHRTGNTIYF. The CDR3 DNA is TGTGCCAGCACCGACGCCCCGGGATCCCACCGAACAGGAAACACCATATATTTT.

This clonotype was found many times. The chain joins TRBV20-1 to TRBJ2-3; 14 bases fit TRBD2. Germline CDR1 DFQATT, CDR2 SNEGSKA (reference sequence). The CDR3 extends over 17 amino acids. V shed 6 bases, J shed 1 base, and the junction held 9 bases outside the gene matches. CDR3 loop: CSARSPGLAGGTDTQYF. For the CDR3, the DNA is TGCAGTGCCAGGTCACCGGGACTAGCGGGGGGCACAGATACGCAGTATTTT.

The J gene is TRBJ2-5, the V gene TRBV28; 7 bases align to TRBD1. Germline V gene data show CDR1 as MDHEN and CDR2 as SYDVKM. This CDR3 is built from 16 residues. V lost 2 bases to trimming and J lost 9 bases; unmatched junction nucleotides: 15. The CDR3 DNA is TGTGCCAGCAGTTTAGGGGGACAGACACGGTCGCGATCCCAGTACTTC. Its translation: CASSLGGQTRSRSQYF.

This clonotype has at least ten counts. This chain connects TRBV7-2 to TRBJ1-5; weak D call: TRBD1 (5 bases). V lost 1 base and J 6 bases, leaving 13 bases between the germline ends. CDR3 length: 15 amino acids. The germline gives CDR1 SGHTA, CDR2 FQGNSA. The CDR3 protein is CASSLVEGNFQPQHF. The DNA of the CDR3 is TGTGCCAGCAGCTTAGTGGAGGGGAACTTTCAGCCCCAGCATTTT.

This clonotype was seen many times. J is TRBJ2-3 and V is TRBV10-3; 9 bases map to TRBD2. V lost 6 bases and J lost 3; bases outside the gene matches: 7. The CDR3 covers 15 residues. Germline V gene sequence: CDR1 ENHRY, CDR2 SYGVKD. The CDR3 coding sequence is TGTGCCATCAGCGCTAGCGGGACAAGGACAGATACGCAGTATTTT. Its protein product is CAISASGTRTDTQYF.

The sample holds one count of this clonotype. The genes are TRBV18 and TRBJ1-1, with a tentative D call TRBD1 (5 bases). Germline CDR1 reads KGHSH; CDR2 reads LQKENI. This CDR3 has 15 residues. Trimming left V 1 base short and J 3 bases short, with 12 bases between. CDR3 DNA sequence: TGTGCCAGCTCACCACAGGGGAGTATGGACACTGAAGCTTTCTTT. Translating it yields CASSPQGSMDTEAFF.

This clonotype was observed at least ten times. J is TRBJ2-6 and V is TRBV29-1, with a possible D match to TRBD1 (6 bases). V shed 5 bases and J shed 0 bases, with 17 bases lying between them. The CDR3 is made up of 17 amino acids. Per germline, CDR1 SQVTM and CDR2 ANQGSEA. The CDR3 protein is CSVITAEGDSGANVLTF. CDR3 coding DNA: TGCAGCGTTATTACGGCTGAGGGGGACTCTGGGGCCAACGTCCTGACTTTC.

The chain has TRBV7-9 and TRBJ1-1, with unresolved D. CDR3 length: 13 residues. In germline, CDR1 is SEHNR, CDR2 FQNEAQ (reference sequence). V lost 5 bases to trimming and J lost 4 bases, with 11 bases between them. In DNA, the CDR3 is TGTGCCAGCAGCACGGCCAAGTTCACTGAAGCTTTCTTT. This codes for CASSTAKFTEAFF. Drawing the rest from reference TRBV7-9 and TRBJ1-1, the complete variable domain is DTGVSQNPRHKITKRGQNVTFRCDPISEHNRLYWYRQTLGQGPEFLTYFQNEAQLEKSRLLSDRFSAERPKGSFSTLEIQRTEQGDSAMYLCASSTAKFTEAFFGQGTRLTVV.

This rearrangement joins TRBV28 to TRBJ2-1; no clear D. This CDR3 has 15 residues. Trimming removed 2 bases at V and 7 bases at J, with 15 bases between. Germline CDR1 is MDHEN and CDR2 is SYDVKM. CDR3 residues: CASSLIGLGENEQFF. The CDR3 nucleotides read TGTGCCAGCAGTTTAATAGGTCTAGGAGAGAATGAGCAGTTCTTC.

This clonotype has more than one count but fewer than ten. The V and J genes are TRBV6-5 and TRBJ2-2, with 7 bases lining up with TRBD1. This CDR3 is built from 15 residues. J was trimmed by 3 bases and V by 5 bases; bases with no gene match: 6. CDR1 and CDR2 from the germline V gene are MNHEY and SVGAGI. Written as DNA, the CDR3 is TGTGCCAGCAGTATGACAGGGATGGACACCGGGGAGCTGTTTTTT. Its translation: CASSMTGMDTGELFF.

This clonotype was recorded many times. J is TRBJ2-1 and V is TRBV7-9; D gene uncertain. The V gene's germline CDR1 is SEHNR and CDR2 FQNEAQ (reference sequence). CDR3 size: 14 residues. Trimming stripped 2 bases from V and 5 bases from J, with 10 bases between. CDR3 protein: CASSLLVMDNEQFF. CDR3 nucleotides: TGTGCCAGCAGCTTACTCGTAATGGACAATGAGCAGTTCTTC.